The T cell receptor (beta chain) under discussion was sequenced for a study of T cell repertoires in cytomegalovirus infection. Study background: It was the public TCR beta signatures that indicated both CMV infection and matching HLA type.

The CDR3 totals 11 residues. The ends were cut back, 5 bases at V and 10 bases at J, with 11 bases in the middle. CDR1 is SGHTA, CDR2 FQGNSA, per germline. This clonotype was seen at least ten times. Its target is unknown. In TCRdb, the reads were re-called with MiXCR into one record per CDR3 protein. The sample has some 77,000 distinct CDR3 sequences; more than 3% are singletons. Study findings and constraints: CMV-specific HLA-C-restricted TCR beta clonotypes dominated the ex vivo response.

The chain links TRBV7-2 to TRBJ1-1; D may be TRBD1 (5 bases). The source of this sequence is a human donor in good health (CMV status not recorded). Some clones in this sample may be carry-over from other donors' samples. Sequenced sample: PBMCs. The CDR3 region has the DNA TGTGCCAGCAGCCTAGGTGGGGGAGCTTTCTTT. Its protein is CASSLGGGAFF.